This TCR beta chain was captured in a study of cytomegalovirus exposure and HLA in healthy donors (dated by TCRdb to about 2017). With respect to the entire study: According to an earlier analysis of a few hundred of the donors, 200 million or so T cells yielded 100 million or so unique TCR beta sequences and less than 300 Gb of sequence data. Roughly 320 gigabases of sequencing data and around 85 million unique TCR sequences made up an early release that covered over 550 HLA-typed donors. Of the roughly 400 genotyped donors, about 84% fell in the genetic ancestry cluster associated with self-reported Caucasian donors. The study was designed to test whether signatures of past pathogen exposure could be identified by cataloging public T cell receptors. The T cell repertoires of around 730 subjects were profiled by immunosequencing and related to cytomegalovirus serostatus. Besides the first cohort of some 670 subjects, a separate validation cohort made up of roughly 130 different subjects was used. The study combined high-throughput TCR immunosequencing, statistical association of individual TCRs with disease status, and machine learning to predict cytomegalovirus infection status. To study patterns of TCR occurrence, a later analysis re-analyzed previously published TCR beta repertoires from more than 550 donors and added high-resolution HLA genotyping. Rather than using new phenotypic data, the later analysis identified candidate immune exposures from TCR beta sequences and from how often those sequences occurred across donors. An earlier analysis of a few hundred of the donors applied high-throughput TCR beta sequencing to assess whether each TCR beta V gene segment acted as functional or pseudogenic. Donor age, sex, ethnicity and CMV serostatus were compiled alongside the repertoire data. A later genetic analysis used genome-wide SNP genotypes for about three fifths of the 666 donors, treating that subset as a discovery cohort. Every discovery cohort repertoire had been produced on one sequencing platform. HLA typing included class I and class II loci at four-digit resolution. Typing coverage differed by locus: A, B, C, DRB1 and DQB1 were typed in about 620-630 donors, DQA1 in about 560, DPA1 in 600 to 610, and DPB1 in 400 to 490. Roughly five DR-DQ haplotypes were treated as single units for association and clustering because of strong linkage in the cohort. Among roughly 400 genotyped donors of the cohort, an average of around 220,000 unique TCR beta nucleotide sequences was sequenced per donor, of which about 19% were non-productive. The full study reports these points: According to a later analysis, parvovirus B19, influenza, CMV and Epstein-Barr virus appeared linked to several top co-occurrence clusters. A few of the identified cytomegalovirus-associated TCR beta chains were confirmed in vitro to be specific for cytomegalovirus antigens. This cohort had only TCR beta chains sequenced, and the lack of alpha or paired-chain data limited which features could be detected. Because HLA typing was missing for some donors at each locus, association tests included only the typed subset. The classifier was reported to diagnose cytomegalovirus status with high specificity and sensitivity in both the original cohort and the validation cohort. A later genetic analysis reported fewer N-insertions in productive TCRs among donors in an Asian-associated ancestry cluster than the roughly 620-donor mean. A later genetic analysis associated a missense DCLRE1C variant with V-gene and J-gene trimming of TCR beta chains, and an independent cohort replicated the association. Strong co-occurrence of HLA alleles, especially DR and DQ, made assigning TCR associations to individual alleles difficult. In a later analysis, most CMV-associated TCR beta chains were found to appear HLA-restricted, with HLA associations seemingly driven largely by CMV exposure. A later analysis found that HLA-associated TCR beta chains were more clonally expanded and had lower generation probabilities than equally common non-associated chains. In an earlier analysis of 587 of the donors, most TCR beta V segments appeared in productive rearrangements about 87% or about 30% of the time, broadly matching IMGT annotations. The study listed 164 TCR beta chains as associated with cytomegalovirus. Roughly uniform sequencing depth across donors was assumed in presence/absence analyses, although this assumption may not hold. Correlated functional status among segregating V segments might be attributable to linkage disequilibrium, but an unknown experimental factor could not be ruled out. Because the 87-base-pair reads could not distinguish some IMGT-functional V segments, including TRBV6-2 and TRBV6-3, those segments were excluded. A cluster of highly shared sequence variants was judged likely to represent a technical artifact of the sequencing pipeline. In a later analysis, around 15,000 TCR beta sequences were associated with specific HLA alleles at a false discovery rate of 0.05. Roughly 17 rarely observed V segments, including chromosome 9 orphons, were excluded from the earlier analysis of some 590 of the donors because counts were too low. It was suggested by the authors that the approach could potentially be generalized to other disease states and immunological phenotypes. Most TCR sequences were seen in very few donors, while some public TCRs were found in many individuals. In a later analysis, the rate of TCR association differed among HLA loci, with DRB1 alleles having the most associated TCRs and HLA-C alleles having the fewest. CMV serostatus was the only immune exposure information available for the cohort. A further reported finding was that TCR beta sequences accurately predicted the HLA-A and HLA-B alleles for most subjects in the first cohort.

Libraries were made using the immunoSEQ multiplex PCR assay. For the multiplex PCR, a mixture combining 60 forward primers for TCR Vbeta segments and 13 reverse primers for TCR Jbeta segments was used. Amplification of the CDR3 region of rearranged TCR beta genes was performed with a multiplex PCR assay on genomic DNA. The Illumina HiSeq System was used to sequence the amplified TCR beta libraries as 87-base-pair reads. Regarding the original processing steps: In a later analysis, 70 million to 95 million unique TCR beta chains were counted across the 650 to 700 repertoires, and around 11 million of these chains were shared by at least two donors. A nearest-neighbor algorithm error-corrected the raw reads and collapsed the reads into unique sequences, merging closely related sequences to remove PCR and sequencing errors. CDR3 sequences were aligned to IMGT reference sequences to assign V, D and J gene segments. Each retained sequence needed at least a six-nucleotide match to both a V gene segment and a J gene segment. A rearrangement was called productive if the CDR3 had no stop codons and remained in frame with V and J, and every other rearrangement was called non-productive. CDR3 was defined according to IMGT convention as the region running from the second conserved V-encoded cysteine to the conserved J-encoded phenylalanine. Sequences without an unambiguous match to a single V gene segment were excluded from the earlier analysis of approximately 600 of the donors. In an earlier analysis of 587 of the donors, V segments were called functional above 56.7% productive rearrangements and were called segregating when the between-donor standard deviation exceeded 5%. A statistical classification framework was developed to diagnose cytomegalovirus status using the catalog of TCR beta chain sequences. A later analysis assigned V and J genes by comparing TCR nucleotide sequences with IMGT/GENE-DB human TR gene sequences. Using the TCRdist pipeline, a later analysis assigned CDR3 sequences along with most-parsimonious VDJ recombination scenarios. In a later analysis, each TCR beta chain was defined by its CDR3 amino acid sequence together with its V-gene family, and reads lacking a unique V-gene family were excluded. As a way to deal with suspected cross-contamination and a sequencing artifact, a later analysis dropped 450 to 600 nucleotide sequences that were highly shared and had low generation probability. For each public chain, a later analysis derived a clonal expansion index from normalized ranks of inferred template counts within each repertoire. In a later analysis, generation probabilities were computed using a VDJ recombination model fitted to out-of-frame rearrangements, and the results were checked against IGoR. In a later analysis, hypergeometric tests were used to score TCR-TCR, TCR-HLA and TCR-CMV co-occurrence, with a repertoire-size bias correction applied to TCR pairs. To estimate false discovery rates, a later analysis permuted the HLA or CMV assignments 20 times. In a later analysis, co-occurring TCRs were grouped using DBSCAN, with TCRdist sequence similarity added in when clustering inside HLA-allele-positive subsets. For co-occurrence clustering, repertoires with fewer than 30,000 or more than 120,000 public chains were excluded, along with a handful of repertoires with anomalous nucleotide sharing. TCRdb retrieved this table from immuneACCESS and kept in-frame rearrangements only. Not all clones are present; in checked studies, unresolved V genes account for under half, and no reason is known for the remainder. V and J calls and clone size come straight from that table; D and trimming were deduced from the DNA. The sample's table lists a count of around 130,000 clones. In total, the top ten clones hold 1.5% to 1.8% of the sample.

The cohort was made up of about 670 healthy bone marrow donors. All cohort members were sampled while nominally healthy, although unrecorded immune exposures were likely present. The donor tested CMV seronegative, placing the donor among the 350 or so seronegative members of the cohort. Every donor gave a peripheral blood sample, and the peripheral blood mononuclear cells from that sample were used for TCR beta sequencing. Genomic DNA was extracted from the blood cell samples with the Qiagen DNeasy Blood Extraction Kit. The CDR3 holds 15 amino acids from the cysteine to the phenylalanine. Only the CDR3 region is kept as DNA, spanning 45 bases read in frame from base 1. The germline V gene encodes CDR1 SGHKS and CDR2 YYEKEE (reference sequence). The junction shows trimming of 4 bases on V and 11 bases on J, and the gene matches do not reach 13 bases of it. As regards this clone: Its target antigen remains unknown.

The sequence derives from a woman in her 40s in good health and CMV-seronegative. Sequenced sample: PBMCs. Recombination linked TRBV5-5 to TRBJ2-5, with 11 junctional bases fitting TRBD1. DNA sequence: TGTGCCAGCAGCGCCCGGGACAGGGGGACGTGGGAGCAGTACTTC. The translation is CASSARDRGTWEQYF.